One sample yielded the 27 T cell receptor beta chains listed below, sequenced in a study of blood T cell repertoires in COVID-19. Profiling relied on immunoSEQ multiplex PCR, and the TCRdb table lists in-frame clones only, not all of them. The sample has 95,000 to 150,000 clones, around 64% seen once; the top ten hold more than 0.8%. Specimen: peripheral blood. These receptors were obtained from a human donor with acute or convalescent COVID-19. The donor label of this sample is uncertain.

In its sample, this clone was seen a few times. The chain employs TRBV5-1 and TRBJ2-4, with TRBD1 matching 8 bases. The CDR3 consists of 16 residues. Losses at the gene ends were 0 bases for V and 6 bases for J; bases not matched to a gene: 8. Germline loops: CDR1 SGHRS, CDR2 YFSETQ. CDR3 region: CASSLAGQGNRNIQYF. DNA for the CDR3: TGCGCCAGCAGCTTGGCAGGACAGGGCAACAGAAACATTCAGTACTTC.

In nucleotides, the CDR3 is TGTGCCAGCAGCGCAGGACACAACACTGAAGCTTTCTTT. The encoded protein is CASSAGHNTEAFF. This sequence joins TRBV13 and TRBJ1-1; maybe TRBD1 (5 bases). Trimming removed 5 bases from V and 2 bases from J, with 9 bases in between. The CDR3 totals 13 residues. Germline V gene sequence: CDR1 PRHDT, CDR2 FYEKMQ (reference sequence).

CDR3 sequence reads: CASSFQRGYYNEQFF. The CDR3 nucleotides read TGTGCCAGCAGCTTTCAGCGGGGCTACTACAATGAGCAGTTCTTC. The V gene is TRBV11-1, the J gene TRBJ2-1, with 7 nucleotides matching TRBD2. J gave up 3 bases and V 3 bases, and 5 bases lay outside the gene matches. CDR3 length: 15 amino acids. Germline V gives CDR1 SGHAT, CDR2 FQDESV (reference sequence).

The chain couples TRBV14 to TRBJ1-3, with D unresolved. V lost 0 bases and J 3 bases, leaving 15 bases between the germline ends. The CDR3 runs 17 residues. From germline, CDR1 is SGHDN and CDR2 FVKESK. The CDR3 loop is CASSQDPWAAVGNTIYF. Here the CDR3 DNA reads TGTGCCAGCAGCCAAGATCCGTGGGCCGCCGTTGGAAACACCATATATTTT.

The V call is TRBV3-1 (or the pseudogene TRBV3-2), the J call TRBJ2-2; 8 bases align to TRBD2. Per germline, CDR1 LGHDT and CDR2 YNNKEL (reference sequence). The CDR3 has 14 residues. V was pared by 3 bases and J by 7 bases, with 4 bases of the junction left unmatched. The CDR3 DNA is TGTGCCAGCAGCCATTCCCTAGCGGGCGGGGAGCTGTTTTTT. Residues: CASSHSLAGGELFF.

The chain joins TRBV2 to TRBJ1-3, with D perhaps matching TRBD1 (6 bases). This CDR3 region has 14 residues. Germline values: CDR1 SNHLY, CDR2 FYNNEI. Trimming removed 6 bases at V and 4 bases at J, with 13 bases between. The CDR3 DNA reads TGTGCCAGCAGCCGAGACAGGACCGGAAACACCATATATTTT. It yields the protein CASSRDRTGNTIYF.

The V gene is TRBV5-1, the J gene TRBJ1-3; D ambiguous. Trimming stripped 4 bases from V and 6 bases from J, with 17 bases between. The CDR3 is 15 amino acids. Germline CDR1 reads SGHRS; CDR2 reads YFSETQ. CDR3 nucleotides: TGCGCCAGCAGCCCGACCGACGCAGGCGAAAACACCATATATTTT. The encoded protein is CASSPTDAGENTIYF.

This clone was seen only once. V is TRBV5-4 and J is TRBJ1-2, with D maybe TRBD1 (5 bases). V dropped 1 base and J dropped 4 bases, with 8 bases sitting between them. Germline values: CDR1 SGHNT, CDR2 YYREEE (reference sequence). The CDR3 consists of 13 residues. CDR3 DNA: TGTGCCAGCAGCTTGTTTAGGGGCTATGGCTACACCTTC. Translation: CASSLFRGYGYTF.

The chain has TRBV5-8 and TRBJ1-6, with a weak D call TRBD1 (6 bases). Looked up from germline, CDR1 is SGHTS and CDR2 is YDEGEE. CDR3 length: 13 amino acids. V lost 2 bases to trimming and J lost 7 bases, with 7 bases between them. The CDR3, as DNA: TGTGCCAGCAGCTTCGGACAGAATTCACCCCTCCACTTT. Protein sequence: CASSFGQNSPLHF.

V is TRBV10-2 and J is TRBJ1-5; D unclear. V was pared by 1 base and J by 2 bases, with 9 bases between. The germline CDR1 and CDR2 sequences are WSHSY and SAAADI. The CDR3 loop spans 15 amino acids. The DNA for the CDR3 is TGCGCCAGCAGTGAGTTCGCATCGGGCAATCAGCCCCAGCATTTT. Translating gives CASSEFASGNQPQHF.

V is TRBV18 and J is TRBJ1-1; D call uncertain. The CDR3 length is 13 residues. V lost 3 bases, J lost 3 bases, and 8 bases lay in between. Per germline, CDR1 KGHSH and CDR2 LQKENI. The CDR3 region is CASSPLLDTEAFF. The CDR3 nucleotides are TGTGCCAGCTCACCCCTGCTAGACACTGAAGCTTTCTTT.

CDR3 loop: CASSLGFQNYGYTF. The CDR3 DNA reads as TGTGCCAGCAGCTTGGGCTTTCAGAACTATGGCTACACCTTC. This chain uses TRBV5-6 with TRBJ1-2; D gene uncertain. The CDR3 runs 14 residues. The V gene lost 0 bases and the J gene lost 2 bases, with 8 bases spanning the gap. Germline loops: CDR1 SGHDT, CDR2 YYEEEE.

The chain combines TRBV6-1 with TRBJ2-3; 13 nucleotides align to TRBD2. The germline gives CDR1 MNHNS, CDR2 SASEGT. The CDR3 loop spans 15 amino acids. Unmatched junction bases numbered 3, after V lost 3 bases and J lost 6 bases. The CDR3 protein is CASSEGLAGPDTQYF. In DNA form, the CDR3 reads TGTGCCAGCAGTGAGGGACTAGCGGGGCCCGATACGCAGTATTTT.

The rearrangement joins TRBV25-1 to TRBJ2-1; 10 bases fit TRBD1. V lost 4 bases, J lost 9 bases, and 9 bases stayed unmatched. Per the germline V gene, CDR1 is MGHDK and CDR2 is SYGVNS. CDR3 length equals 15 residues. The CDR3: CASSAGTGAVREQFF. In DNA, the CDR3 is TGTGCCAGCAGTGCCGGGACAGGGGCCGTCCGTGAGCAGTTCTTC.

This clone occurred once. The chain's CDR3 is CASSLFWDRGIDEQYF. Written as DNA, the CDR3 is TGTGCCAGCAGTTTATTTTGGGACAGGGGGATTGACGAGCAGTACTTC. The J gene is TRBJ2-7, the V gene TRBV28, with 11 nucleotides matching TRBD1. V shed 1 base and J 5 bases; nucleotides not matched to a gene: 7. This CDR3 has 16 amino acids. CDR1 MDHEN and CDR2 SYDVKM come from the germline V gene.

CDR3 region: CASSSRSSGGAINEQFF. The CDR3 DNA reads TGTGCCAGCAGCTCCCGGTCTAGCGGGGGGGCCATAAATGAGCAGTTCTTC. J is TRBJ2-1 and V is TRBV7-2, with 12 bases identical to TRBD2. This CDR3 comprises 17 residues. Trimming took 4 bases from V and 7 from J; bases not matched to a gene: 11. Germline CDR1 SGHTA, CDR2 FQGNSA.

V and J are TRBV28 and TRBJ2-3, with a tentative D call TRBD2 (6 bases). CDR3 length: 15 residues. Germline CDR1 and CDR2: MDHEN and SYDVKM. Deletions cut 4 bases from V and 0 bases from J, with 11 bases between. In DNA, the CDR3 is TGTGCCAGCAGTTCGGGCGGGGACAGCACAGATACGCAGTATTTT. It translates to CASSSGGDSTDTQYF.

This clone was observed once. J is TRBJ1-4 and V is TRBV2; possible D gene TRBD1, 6 bases. Germline loops: CDR1 SNHLY, CDR2 FYNNEI. V shed 0 bases and J shed 7 bases, with 18 bases lying between them. The CDR3 is made up of 17 amino acids. The CDR3 DNA is TGTGCCAGCAGTGAAGCGACAGTAGGGCAGGGGCGTGAAAAACTGTTTTTT. Residues: CASSEATVGQGREKLFF.

This chain joins TRBV10-2 and TRBJ2-5; 9 bases map to TRBD1. Looked up from germline, CDR1 is WSHSY and CDR2 is SAAADI. This CDR3 spans 14 amino acids. After removal of 7 bases from V and 5 bases from J, the junction contained 8 bases not matched to a gene. The CDR3 DNA sequence: TGCGCCAGCAAACTACAGGGGGCGGGGGAGACCCAGTACTTC. As protein: CASKLQGAGETQYF.

The chain links TRBV6-1 to TRBJ1-5; D unresolved. Looked up from germline, CDR1 is MNHNS and CDR2 is SASEGT. This CDR3 is built from 14 residues. V gave up 3 bases and J gave up 0 bases, with 6 bases separating them. As DNA, the CDR3 is TGTGCCAGCAGTGACCTAAATAGCAATCAGCCCCAGCATTTT. Its translation is CASSDLNSNQPQHF.

The chain links TRBV29-1 to TRBJ2-5; 8 bases map to TRBD1. Germline lookup yields CDR1 SQVTM and CDR2 ANQGSEA. Losses at the gene ends were 5 bases for V and 4 bases for J; bases not matched to a gene: 6. The CDR3 loop spans 13 amino acids. The CDR3 DNA reads TGCAGCGTTCGCCTACAGGGGGGAGAGACCCAGTACTTC. Protein product: CSVRLQGGETQYF.

CDR3: CASSGRGHLVTEAFF. The CDR3 bases are TGTGCCAGCAGCGGTAGGGGGCATTTGGTCACTGAAGCTTTCTTT. This rearrangement joins TRBV5-6 to TRBJ1-1; 7 bases line up with TRBD1. CDR3 size: 15 residues. Germline trimming cut 4 bases from V and 4 bases from J; bases unmatched to any gene: 10. Germline CDR1 reads SGHDT; CDR2 reads YYEEEE.

The V gene is TRBV5-1, the J gene TRBJ1-1, with 8 bases that match TRBD1. The length of the CDR3 is 16 residues. CDR1 is SGHRS and CDR2 is YFSETQ in the germline V gene. V was pared by 4 bases and J by 2 bases, with 10 bases of the junction left unmatched. CDR3 nucleotide sequence: TGCGCCAGCAGCCGTTTTGACAGGGGCATTAACACTGAAGCTTTCTTT. Amino acid sequence: CASSRFDRGINTEAFF. Together with reference TRBV5-1 and TRBJ1-1, the CDR3 gives the full variable domain: KAGVTQTPRYLIKTRGQQVTLSCSPISGHRSVSWYQQTPGQGLQFLFEYFSETQRNKGNFPGRFSGRQFSNSRSEMNVSTLELGDSALYLCASSRFDRGINTEAFFGQGTRLTVV.

This clone was picked up a small number of times. This chain links TRBV9 with TRBJ2-3; 9 positions match TRBD2. The CDR3 is 11 amino acids. Per germline, CDR1 SGDLS and CDR2 YYNGEE. V dropped 4 bases and J dropped 11; count of bases not matched to a gene: 2. The CDR3 sequence is CASSSAGGQYF. The CDR3 nucleotides are TGTGCCAGCAGCTCAGCGGGGGGGCAGTATTTT.

This chain links TRBV5-1 with TRBJ1-1; D is unclear. Germline loops: CDR1 SGHRS, CDR2 YFSETQ. V dropped 8 bases and J dropped 4 bases, with 21 bases sitting between them. The CDR3 loop spans 15 amino acids. The CDR3 is CASSLSPQRGTEAFF. The CDR3 DNA reads as TGCGCCAGTTCTCTTAGTCCTCAACGGGGCACTGAAGCTTTCTTT.

The chain uses TRBV7-7 and TRBJ2-5, with 7 positions matching TRBD1. CDR3 length: 13 amino acids. CDR1 and CDR2 from the germline V gene are SSHAT and FNYEAQ (reference sequence). This CDR3 is CASRDSPQETQYF. The CDR3 DNA follows: TGTGCTAGCCGGGACAGCCCCCAAGAGACCCAGTACTTC.

This chain joins TRBV10-2 and TRBJ1-5; no reliable D call. Deletions cut 3 bases from V and 2 bases from J, with 8 bases between. CDR3 length equals 14 residues. Germline V gene data show CDR1 as WSHSY and CDR2 as SAAADI. The CDR3 spells CASSDPRGNQPQHF. CDR3 sequence (DNA): TGCGCCAGCAGTGACCCGCGCGGCAATCAGCCCCAGCATTTT.